Reported below is one TCR beta chain. What it recognizes is unknown. In the PCR, 60 Vbeta and 13 Jbeta primers were used. Method: immunoSEQ multiplex PCR; TCRdb's copy keeps in-frame clones and lacks some. The sample shows about 83,000 clones, 75% to 85% of them seen only once. This specimen comes from a study of cytomegalovirus exposure and HLA in healthy donors. Regarding the study as a whole: A later analysis found common viral pathogens apparently linked to several of the most significant clusters.

This receptor was obtained from a woman in her twenties or thirties in good health and CMV-seronegative. The sequenced sample consisted of PBMCs.

CDR3 DNA sequence: TGTGCCAGCTCACCGACGGACACCTCGAACACTGAAGCTTTCTTT. It yields the protein CASSPTDTSNTEAFF. The rearrangement links TRBV18 to TRBJ1-1; TRBD1 might be the D (5 bases). V lost 3 bases to trimming and J lost 1 base, with 12 bases between them. This CDR3 contains 15 residues. Germline V gene data show CDR1 as KGHSH and CDR2 as LQKENI.